This T cell receptor (beta chain) stems from a study of blood T cell repertoires in COVID-19. As for the study in general: T cells, B-cell-depleted T cells, or PBMCs supplied cDNA or gDNA.

Original processing methods: Amplification from reference gene primers served as the basis for estimated nucleated cell counts. Libraries were prepared by immunoSEQ multiplex PCR; TCRdb keeps only in-frame clonotypes and omits some of them. V, J and clone size are those of that table, while D and trimming were read from the DNA. The data show roughly 140,000 clones, 70% to 90% seen once. Residents of approximately 25 US areas, aged about 18 to 95 years, made up the participants. Membership in each cohort depended on participant-reported clinical history. This CDR3 comprises 18 residues. V was pared by 2 bases and J by 3 bases, with 11 bases of the junction left unmatched. Germline assignment: CDR1 LGHDT and CDR2 YNNKEL (reference sequence).

Material: PBMCs or T cells enriched from blood (not recorded which). The clonotype was recovered from a woman between 25 and 40 years old with acute COVID-19. The chain links TRBV3-1 (or the pseudogene TRBV3-2) to TRBJ2-2; 8 bases are a match to TRBD1. The CDR3 DNA follows: TGTGCCAGCAGCCAACCTAGACAGGGGCTCTTTCACACCGGGGAGCTGTTTTTT. Its protein product is CASSQPRQGLFHTGELFF.